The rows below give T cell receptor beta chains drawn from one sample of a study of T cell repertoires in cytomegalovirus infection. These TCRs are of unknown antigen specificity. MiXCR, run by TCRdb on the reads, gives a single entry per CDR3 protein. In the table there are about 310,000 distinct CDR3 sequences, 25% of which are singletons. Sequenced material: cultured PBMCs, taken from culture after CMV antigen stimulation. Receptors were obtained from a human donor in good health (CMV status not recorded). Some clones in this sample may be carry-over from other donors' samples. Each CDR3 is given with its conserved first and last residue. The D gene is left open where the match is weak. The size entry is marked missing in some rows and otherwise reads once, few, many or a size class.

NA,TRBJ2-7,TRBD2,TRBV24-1,TGTGCCACCAGTGGGACTAGCGGTTCCTACGAGCAGTACTTC,CATSGTSGSYEQYF
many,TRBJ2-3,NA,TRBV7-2,TGTGCCAGCAGCTTCTCGGGAGCCCCAGATACGCAGTATTTT,CASSFSGAPDTQYF
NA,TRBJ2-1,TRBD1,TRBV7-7,TGTGCCAGCAGCTTAGGAGACAGGGGGCTCAATGAGCAGTTCTTC,CASSLGDRGLNEQFF
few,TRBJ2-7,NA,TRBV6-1,TGTGCCAGCAGCGGGACTGACACATACGAGCAGTACTTC,CASSGTDTYEQYF
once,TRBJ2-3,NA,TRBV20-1,TGCAGTGCTAGAGGATTCGCCCACACAGATACGCAGTATTTT,CSARGFAHTDTQYF
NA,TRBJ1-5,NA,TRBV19,TGTGCCAGCCTGTATCAGCCCCAGCATTTT,CASLYQPQHF
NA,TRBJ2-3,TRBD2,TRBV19,TGTGCCAGTAGGAGGTATAGCGGGCACAGCACAGATACGCAGTATTTT,CASRRYSGHSTDTQYF
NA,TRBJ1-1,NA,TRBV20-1,TGCAGTGCTACCTCAGGGGAGAACACTGAAGCTTTCTTT,CSATSGENTEAFF
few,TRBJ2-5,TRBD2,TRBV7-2,TGTGCCAGCAGCTTAGTCGGCGGGGGGGAGGAGACCCAGTACTTC,CASSLVGGGEETQYF
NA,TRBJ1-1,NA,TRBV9,TGTGCCAGCAGCGTATCGGCGGCAATGGTCGCTGAAGCTTTCTTT,CASSVSAAMVAEAFF
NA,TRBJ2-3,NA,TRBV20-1,TGCAGTGCCATCCTTTGGACAGCTCCCACAGATACGCAGTATTTT,CSAILWTAPTDTQYF
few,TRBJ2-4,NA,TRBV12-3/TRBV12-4,TGTGCCAGCAGAACCCTGGGGGCAGCCCAGTACTTC,CASRTLGAAQYF
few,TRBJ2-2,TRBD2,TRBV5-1,TGCGCCAGCAGCGCCAGACTAGCGGGCACCGGGGAGCTGTTTTTT,CASSARLAGTGELFF
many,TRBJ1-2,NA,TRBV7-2,TGTGCCAGCAGCTTAGCGCGGGGGGGTACTGGCTACACCTTC,CASSLARGGTGYTF
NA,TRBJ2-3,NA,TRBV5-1,TGCGCCAGCAACGGCAGACCCACAGATACGCAGTATTTT,CASNGRPTDTQYF
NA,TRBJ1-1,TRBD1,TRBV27,TGTGCCAGCAGTCCCGGGACAGGTCGTTCTGAAGCTTTCTTT,CASSPGTGRSEAFF
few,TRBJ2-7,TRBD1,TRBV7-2,TGTGCCAGCAGCTCAGGACAGGGACGCGAGCAGTACTTC,CASSSGQGREQYF
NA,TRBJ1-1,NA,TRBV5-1,TGCGCCAGCAGCTTGGAGGTTAGGACAGCAAACACTGAAGCTTTCTTT,CASSLEVRTANTEAFF
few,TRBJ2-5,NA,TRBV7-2,TGTGCCAGCAGCTTAGGACACATTAGGGAGACCCAGTACTTC,CASSLGHIRETQYF
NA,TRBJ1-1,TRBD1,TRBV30,TGTGCCTGGAGTGCGGACAGGGGGAATAGTGAAGCTTTCTTT,CAWSADRGNSEAFF
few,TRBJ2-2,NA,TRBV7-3,TGTGCCAGCAGCTTAACAGGGGCGAGGACCGGGGAGCTGTTTTTT,CASSLTGARTGELFF
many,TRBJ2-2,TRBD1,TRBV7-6,TGTGCCAGCAGTCTATCGTGGGGACAGGGGGTGACGAACACCGGGGAGCTGTTTTTT,CASSLSWGQGVTNTGELFF
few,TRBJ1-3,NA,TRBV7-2,TGTGCCAGCAGCTACCAAGACAGATCTGGAAACACCATATATTTT,CASSYQDRSGNTIYF
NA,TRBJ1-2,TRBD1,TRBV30,TGTGCCTGGAGTGGGGACAGGAGCGGCTATGGCTACACCTTC,CAWSGDRSGYGYTF
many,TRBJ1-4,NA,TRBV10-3,TGTGCCATCAGTCCTTCCGGGACGGGCATTGAAAAACTGTTTTTT,CAISPSGTGIEKLFF
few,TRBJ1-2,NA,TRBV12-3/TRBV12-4,TGTGCCAGCAGCCCGGGGGCAGGGTTGAGTGGCTACACCTTC,CASSPGAGLSGYTF
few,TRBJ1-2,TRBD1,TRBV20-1,TGCAGTGCTAGAACGGGGACAGCTTATGGCTACACCTTC,CSARTGTAYGYTF
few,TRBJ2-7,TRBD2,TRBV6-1,TGTGCCAGCAGTGAAGGTAGCGGGAGATTCTACGAGCAGTACTTC,CASSEGSGRFYEQYF
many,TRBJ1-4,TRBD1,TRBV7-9,TGTGCCAGCAGCCCTCACCGGGACAGGGCTGCTGAAAAACTGTTTTTT,CASSPHRDRAAEKLFF
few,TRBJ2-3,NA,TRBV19,TGTGCCAGTAGTACCCCCCGGACAGATACGCAGTATTTT,CASSTPRTDTQYF
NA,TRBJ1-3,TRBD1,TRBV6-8,TGTGCCAGCAGCCTACAGGGGGCAGGGGGAAACACCATATATTTT,CASSLQGAGGNTIYF
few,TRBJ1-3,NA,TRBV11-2,TGTGCCAGCAGCTTAGTGTCGCCGGCTGCTGGAAACACCATATATTTT,CASSLVSPAAGNTIYF
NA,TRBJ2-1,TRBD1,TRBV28,TGTGCCAGCAGTTCGCCAGGGGGTAACAATGAGCAGTTCTTC,CASSSPGGNNEQFF
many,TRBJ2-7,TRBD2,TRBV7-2,TGTGCCAGCAGCTTACGGCGGGAGGGCCCCTACGAGCAGTACTTC,CASSLRREGPYEQYF
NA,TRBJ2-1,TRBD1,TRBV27,TGTGCCAGCAGTTCGACCCGGGACAGGGGGCCCGGTGTCGATGAGCAGTTCTTC,CASSSTRDRGPGVDEQFF
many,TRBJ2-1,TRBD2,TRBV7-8,TGTGCCAGCAGCTCAGGGGGGACTAGCGGATTCTACAATGAGCAGTTCTTC,CASSSGGTSGFYNEQFF
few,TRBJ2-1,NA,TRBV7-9,TGTGCCAGCAGCCACTCTTTCGGGCGGGACAGTCGTTACAATGAGCAGTTCTTC,CASSHSFGRDSRYNEQFF
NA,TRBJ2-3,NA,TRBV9,TGTGCCAGCAGCTTGAGCGGTTATAGCACAGATACGCAGTATTTT,CASSLSGYSTDTQYF
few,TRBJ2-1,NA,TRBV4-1,TGCGCCAGCAGCCAAGCTAGGTTTAGGAGGGGGAGCTACAATGAGCAGTTCTTC,CASSQARFRRGSYNEQFF
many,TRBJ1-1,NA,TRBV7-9,TGTGCCAGCAGCGCCGTTACTGAAGCTTTCTTT,CASSAVTEAFF